A single sample is the source of the 16 T cell receptor beta chains below, sequenced in a study of control samples from healthy donors and cancer patients (dated by TCRdb to 2020 to 2022). Library preparation used the immunoSEQ multiplex PCR assay. This immuneACCESS table, as held by TCRdb, lists in-frame sequences with V and J called but not all clones. Of the missing ones, under half trace to an unresolved V gene in checked studies; the others have no known cause. This sample lists about 150,000 clones; over 85% were detected once. The ten largest account for more than 8% of the sample. Sequencing input: blood. The receptors originated from a woman aged 35 to 49 in good health.

The V and J genes are TRBV5-6 and TRBJ1-1; tentative D call: TRBD1 (6 bases). Germline lookup yields CDR1 SGHDT and CDR2 YYEEEE. Trimming took 4 bases from V and 0 from J, leaving 13 bases between them. The CDR3 is 15 residues long. The CDR3 nucleotides are TGTGCCAGCAGCGCAATGGGGGGCCTGAACACTGAAGCTTTCTTT. Amino acids: CASSAMGGLNTEAFF.

The J gene is TRBJ1-1, the V gene TRBV5-8; the D gene is possibly TRBD1 (5 bases). This CDR3 has 15 amino acids. The V gene lost 4 bases and the J gene lost 0 bases, with 13 bases spanning the gap. The germline CDR1 and CDR2 sequences are SGHTS and YDEGEE. CDR3 coding DNA: TGTGCCAGCAGCCCCCGGGGCCTCATGAACACTGAAGCTTTCTTT. This codes for CASSPRGLMNTEAFF.

This clone was seen only once. The V and J genes are TRBV2 and TRBJ2-7; D is possibly TRBD1 or TRBD2 (6 bases each). The CDR3 is 14 amino acids. Deletions cut 6 bases from V and 0 bases from J, with 12 bases between. Germline CDR1 is SNHLY and CDR2 is FYNNEI. The DNA for the CDR3 is TGTGCCAGCAGCCTAGAGGGGGGCTCCTACGAGCAGTACTTC. It yields the protein CASSLEGGSYEQYF.

This clone was observed once. This CDR3 is CASSPLHGNTEAFF. The CDR3 coding sequence is TGTGCCAGCAGCCCCCTCCATGGGAACACTGAAGCTTTCTTT. The chain uses TRBV7-8 and TRBJ1-1; D unclear. Germline V gives CDR1 SGHVS, CDR2 FQNEAQ. The CDR3 runs 14 residues. V was trimmed by 5 bases and J by 1 base, leaving 11 bases between them. The full variable domain, with the rest looked up from reference TRBV7-8 and TRBJ1-1, is GAGVSQSPRYKVAKRGQDVALRCDPISGHVSLFWYQQALGQGPEFLTYFQNEAQLDKSGLPSDRFFAERPEGSVSTLKIQRTQQEDSAVYLCASSPLHGNTEAFFGQGTRLTVV.

This chain joins TRBV7-8 and TRBJ1-6; no clear D. CDR1 is SGHVS and CDR2 is FQNEAQ in the germline V gene. With 1 base removed from V and 15 bases from J, the gap between germline ends came to 19 bases. This CDR3 contains 15 residues. The CDR3 reads CASSLESGPVLNLHF. DNA of the CDR3: TGTGCCAGCAGCTTAGAATCGGGCCCCGTCCTGAACCTCCACTTT. Filled out from reference TRBV7-8 and TRBJ1-6, the complete variable domain reads GAGVSQSPRYKVAKRGQDVALRCDPISGHVSLFWYQQALGQGPEFLTYFQNEAQLDKSGLPSDRFFAERPEGSVSTLKIQRTQQEDSAVYLCASSLESGPVLNLHFGNGTRLTVT.

This chain links TRBV19 with TRBJ2-5, with D tentatively TRBD1 (6 bases). The CDR3 sequence is 15 residues long. V was trimmed by 3 bases and J by 6 bases, leaving 17 bases between them. Germline V gene sequence: CDR1 LNHDA, CDR2 SQIVND (reference sequence). The CDR3 sequence is CASSILGGEVKTQYF. The DNA for the CDR3 is TGTGCCAGTAGTATCCTAGGGGGAGAAGTTAAGACCCAGTACTTC.

The chain has TRBV29-1 and TRBJ1-1; no firm D call. The germline V gene has CDR1 SQVTM and CDR2 ANQGSEA. This CDR3 is 11 amino acids long. V shed 1 base and J shed 10 bases, with 10 bases lying between them. The CDR3, as DNA: TGCAGCGTTGAAGGCGGGCAAGGAGCTTTCTTT. Translation: CSVEGGQGAFF.

The chain recombines TRBV4-3 with TRBJ2-1; D remains unclear. V was pared by 3 bases and J by 2 bases, with 11 bases between. The germline V gene encodes CDR1 LGHNA and CDR2 YSLEER. The CDR3 has 15 amino acids. The CDR3 here is CASSQMGGAYNEQFF. As DNA, the CDR3 is TGCGCCAGCAGCCAGATGGGCGGAGCCTACAATGAGCAGTTCTTC.

Only one count was recorded for this clone. The rearrangement joins TRBV9 to TRBJ1-6, with 10 bases identical to TRBD1. V gave up 5 bases and J gave up 11 bases; unmatched junction bases: 7. Per the germline V gene, CDR1 is SGDLS and CDR2 is YYNGEE. CDR3 size: 14 residues. The CDR3 DNA is TGTGCCAGCAGGGGGACAGGGGAAACGACACCCCTCCACTTT. It encodes CASRGTGETTPLHF.

Worth noting for this clone: One end of the junction fails to match germline, which may point to a read error. This chain connects TRBV5-8 to TRBJ1-4, with 8 bases lining up with TRBD1. This CDR3 is built from 15 residues. Germline lookup yields CDR1 SGHTS and CDR2 YDEGEE. The CDR3 loop is CASSLSLRRANRGIF. Written as DNA, the CDR3 is TGTGCCAGCAGCTTGTCTTTACGGAGAGCGAACAGGGGGATTTTT.

The chain links TRBV6-1 to TRBJ1-5, with 10 bases that match TRBD1. V trimming: 2 bases; J trimming: 7 bases; junction bases outside the gene matches: 2. The CDR3 covers 14 residues. The V gene's germline CDR1 is MNHNS and CDR2 SASEGT. The CDR3 spells CASSERTGGQPQHF. The DNA of the CDR3 is TGTGCCAGCAGTGAACGGACAGGGGGACAGCCCCAGCATTTT.

There are a few counts of this clone. This sequence joins TRBV30 and TRBJ2-5; D might be TRBD1 (5 bases). The V and J ends lost 3 bases and 3 bases respectively, with 11 bases between them. The CDR3 sequence is 13 residues long. Germline loops: CDR1 GTSNPN, CDR2 SVGIG (reference sequence). In nucleotides, the CDR3 is TGTGCCTGGAGCGGCGACAGTGAAGAGACCCAGTACTTC. Amino acid sequence: CAWSGDSEETQYF.

This chain uses TRBV5-5 with TRBJ2-7; D is ambiguous. Trimming cost V 4 bases and J 0 bases, with 11 bases left between them. The CDR3 has 14 amino acids. Germline V gives CDR1 SGHKS, CDR2 YYEKEE (reference sequence). The CDR3 is CASSQLVDSYEQYF. The CDR3 region has the DNA TGTGCCAGCAGCCAATTGGTGGACTCCTACGAGCAGTACTTC.

This clone was seen a single time. The chain recombines TRBV9 with TRBJ1-4, with D maybe TRBD1 (5 bases). CDR1 SGDLS and CDR2 YYNGEE come from the germline V gene. Deletions cut 1 base from V and 7 bases from J, with 11 bases between. This CDR3 region has 14 residues. CDR3 sequence (DNA): TGTGCCAGCAGCGTAAGAGGGGAAGGTGAAAAACTGTTTTTT. It translates to CASSVRGEGEKLFF.

The V call is TRBV7-2, the J call TRBJ1-1; possible D gene TRBD1, 5 bases. The V and J ends lost 1 base and 3 bases respectively, with 9 bases between them. CDR1 and CDR2 from the germline V gene are SGHTA and FQGNSA. The CDR3 contains 14 residues. CDR3 in amino acids: CASSLVTGDTEAFF. The CDR3 bases are TGTGCCAGCAGCTTAGTCACGGGGGACACTGAAGCTTTCTTT.

The CDR3 region is CASSLSEGSYNEQFF. Written as DNA, the CDR3 is TGTGCCAGCAGCTTATCGGAGGGCTCCTACAATGAGCAGTTCTTC. This chain links TRBV7-9 with TRBJ2-1, with a possible D match to TRBD2 (6 bases). The CDR3 extends over 15 amino acids. V was shortened by 2 bases and J by 0 bases, with 8 bases between the two germline ends. Germline V gene data show CDR1 as SEHNR and CDR2 as FQNEAQ (reference sequence). The full variable domain, its missing parts supplied by reference TRBV7-9 and TRBJ2-1, is DTGVSQNPRHKITKRGQNVTFRCDPISEHNRLYWYRQTLGQGPEFLTYFQNEAQLEKSRLLSDRFSAERPKGSFSTLEIQRTEQGDSAMYLCASSLSEGSYNEQFFGPGTRLTVL.